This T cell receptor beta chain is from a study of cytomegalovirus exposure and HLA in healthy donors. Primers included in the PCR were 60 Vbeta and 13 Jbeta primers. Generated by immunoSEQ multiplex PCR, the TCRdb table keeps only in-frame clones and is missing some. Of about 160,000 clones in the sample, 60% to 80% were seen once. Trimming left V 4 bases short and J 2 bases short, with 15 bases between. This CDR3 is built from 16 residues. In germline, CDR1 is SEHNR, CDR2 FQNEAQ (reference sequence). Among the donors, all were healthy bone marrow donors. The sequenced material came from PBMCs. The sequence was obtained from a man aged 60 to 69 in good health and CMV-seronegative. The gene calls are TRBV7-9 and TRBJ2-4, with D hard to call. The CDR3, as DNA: TGTGCCAGCAGCTCTGGGTCGGTGGAGTCCAAAAACATTCAGTACTTC. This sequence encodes CASSSGSVESKNIQYF.